The rows below give T cell receptor beta chains drawn from one sample of a study of prognosis after radiotherapy for stage I lung cancer. TCRdb re-called the multiplex PCR reads with MiXCR, one entry per CDR3 protein. This sample has approximately 31,000 distinct CDR3 sequences, with 48% found just once. The specimen was PBMCs, collected before or after stereotactic body radiation therapy (not recorded which). The source is a donor aged 50 or older with non-small cell lung cancer. CDR3s include the opening cysteine and the closing phenylalanine or tryptophan.

>TRBV2|TRBJ2-7|13
CASGPGSELKQYF
>TRBV6-1|TRBJ1-1|13
CASAGGARTEAFF
>TRBV6-5|TRBJ2-7|15
CASSYGDRGSYDQYF
>TRBV7-8|TRBJ1-5|16
CASSLYGQNSNQPQHF
>TRBV6-1|TRBJ2-7|12
CASSFQQYEQYF
>TRBV5-1|TRBJ1-3|13
CASSGLAGNTIYF
>TRBV7-2|TRBJ2-5|13
CASTQGPRETQYF
>TRBV24-1|TRBJ2-5|17
CATSDDRTGDNQETQYF
>TRBV4-2|TRBJ2-7|12
CASSHGSYEQYF
>TRBV6-1|TRBJ1-1|14
CASSPEPRRTEAFF
>TRBV18|TRBJ2-7|16
CASPLQDPGTGGAQYF
>TRBV7-2|TRBJ2-1|14
CASSLAGQVNEQFF
>TRBV2|TRBJ2-2|15
CASSEIGQGIGELFF
>TRBV6-2/TRBV6-3|TRBJ1-6|12
CASSQPWLPLHF
>TRBV28|TRBJ2-7|15
CASSPPGGTTYEQYF
>TRBV5-1|TRBJ1-1|15
CASSLEGGANTEAFF
>TRBV11-3|TRBJ2-1|13
CASSEKKGGEQFF
>TRBV20-1|TRBJ2-5|16
CSAREGEGYVEETHYF
>TRBV6-2/TRBV6-3|TRBJ2-7|16
CASSVTSGKIVYEQYF
>TRBV5-4|TRBJ1-2|15
CASNLKDQRGYGYTF
>TRBV13|TRBJ1-1|13
CASSLPGGTEAFF
>TRBV3-1|TRBJ1-1|13
CASSLGERAEAFF
>TRBV15|TRBJ2-2|14
CATSYGANTGELFF
>TRBV7-7|TRBJ2-7|13
CASSRDREGEQYF
>TRBV20-1|TRBJ1-6|13
CSASRDTNSPLKF
>TRBV6-4|TRBJ1-2|14
CASRETGGNYGYNF
>TRBV7-8|TRBJ1-1|14
CVSSLRVPNTEAFF
>TRBV18|TRBJ2-2|15
CASSPRGENTGELFF
>TRBV6-1|TRBJ2-1|16
CASSEMGQIPYNEQFF
>TRBV12-3/TRBV12-4|TRBJ2-5|12
CASSLALETQYF
>TRBV6-2/TRBV6-3|TRBJ2-3|17
CASSYWRGLQNTDTQYF
>TRBV6-2/TRBV6-3|TRBJ2-6|16
CASSHKRVAWANVLTF
>TRBV20-1|TRBJ2-1|16
CSARDHTSGTYNEQFF
>TRBV6-2/TRBV6-3|TRBJ1-2|11
CATRQCPGYTF
>TRBV12-3/TRBV12-4|TRBJ1-2|13
CANSDRDRETYTF
>TRBV6-1|TRBJ1-5|15
CASRMTGGSHQPQHF
>TRBV6-1|TRBJ1-2|14
CASSSRRISYGYTF
>TRBV3-1|TRBJ2-2|16
CASRRTSGTNTGELFF
>TRBV28|TRBJ2-3|16
CASSGGLARSTDTQYF
>TRBV6-1|TRBJ1-2|14
CASSTTGAHYGYTF
>TRBV7-3|TRBJ2-1|16
CASSLGAGRTYNEQFF
>TRBV2|TRBJ2-1|11
CASRYGGEQFF
>TRBV7-2|TRBJ2-5|17
CASSNRAGSNGQETQYF
>TRBV18|TRBJ2-7|16
CASSPPGTGRTWEQYF